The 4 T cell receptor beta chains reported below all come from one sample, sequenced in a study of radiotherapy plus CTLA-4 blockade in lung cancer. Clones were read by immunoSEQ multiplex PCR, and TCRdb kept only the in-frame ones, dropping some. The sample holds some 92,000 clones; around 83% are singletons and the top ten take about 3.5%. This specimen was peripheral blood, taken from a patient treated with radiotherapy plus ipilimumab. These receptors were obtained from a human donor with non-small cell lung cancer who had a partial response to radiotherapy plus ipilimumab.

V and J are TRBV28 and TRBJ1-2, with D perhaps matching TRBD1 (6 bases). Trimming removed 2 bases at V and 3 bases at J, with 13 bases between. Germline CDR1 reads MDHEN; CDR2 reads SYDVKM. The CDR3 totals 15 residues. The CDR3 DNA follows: TGTGCCAGCAGTTTACCCGACAGGCCCCACTATGGCTACACCTTC. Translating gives CASSLPDRPHYGYTF.

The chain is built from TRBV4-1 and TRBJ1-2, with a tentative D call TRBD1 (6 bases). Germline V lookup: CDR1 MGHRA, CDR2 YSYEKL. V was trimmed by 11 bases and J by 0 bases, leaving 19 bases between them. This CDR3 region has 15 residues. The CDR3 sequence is CASAYSQGTNYGYTF. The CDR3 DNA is TGCGCCTCAGCATACTCTCAGGGGACTAACTATGGCTACACCTTC.

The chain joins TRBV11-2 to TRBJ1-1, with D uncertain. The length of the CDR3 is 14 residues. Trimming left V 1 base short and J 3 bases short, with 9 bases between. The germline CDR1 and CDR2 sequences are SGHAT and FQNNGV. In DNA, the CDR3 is TGTGCCAGCAGCTTAGCAGGAGGGTACACTGAAGCTTTCTTT. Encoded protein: CASSLAGGYTEAFF.

CDR3 residues: CASSGGSSSYNEQFF. The CDR3 DNA reads as TGTGCCAGCAGTGGCGGCAGCTCATCCTACAATGAGCAGTTCTTC. The chain is built from TRBV2 and TRBJ2-1; D unclear. CDR1 and CDR2 from the germline V gene are SNHLY and FYNNEI. The germline V and J ends were trimmed by 4 bases and 1 base, with 11 bases remaining between them. This CDR3 has 15 amino acids.